These T cell receptor beta chains were read from a single sample in a study of read filtering for tumor transcriptome and immune sequencing. TCRdb reanalysed the reads using MiXCR and keeps one entry per CDR3 protein. Seen here are tens of thousands of distinct CDR3 sequences, about 22% observed once, and the top ten hold approximately 10%. Material for sequencing was a population of CD138-negative cells sorted from bone marrow. Every receptor here comes from a donor aged 40 or older with multiple myeloma. The CDR3 runs from the conserved cysteine through the conserved F or W. Fields, in order: V gene, J gene, CDR3 protein.

TRBV20-1	TRBJ2-4	CSAILAGTLKNIQYF
TRBV2	TRBJ2-5	CASNDLPRETQYF
TRBV20-1	TRBJ2-3	CSARTSGGPSTDTQYF
TRBV29-1	TRBJ2-1	CSVGLGSLREQFF
TRBV29-1	TRBJ2-2	CRVIQGAGTGELFF
TRBV28	TRBJ1-4	CASSGQNNEKLFF
TRBV5-4	TRBJ1-1	CASSLEGGASSTEAFF
TRBV18	TRBJ1-1	CASSPLNDGNTEAFF
TRBV11-2	TRBJ1-2	CASSPVFF
TRBV28	TRBJ1-5	CASRPVRGNQPQHF
TRBV5-6	TRBJ1-2	CASSLRDVLRGYGHTF
TRBV29-1	TRBJ1-1	CSVRGQGADTEAFF
TRBV19	TRBJ2-3	CASSIQTGTSTDTQYF
TRBV7-9	TRBJ1-2	CASSTTPTRGYTF
TRBV5-6	TRBJ2-7	CASSLAYHAQYF
TRBV27	TRBJ1-1	CASLNRVQGTEAFF
TRBV6-5	TRBJ1-2	CASSRDRRAANYGYTF
TRBV28	TRBJ2-2	CASRRLAGAGELFF
TRBV28	TRBJ2-7	CASSAGTGANWEQYF
TRBV12-3/TRBV12-4	TRBJ2-7	CASSFKRGATYEQYF
TRBV7-2	TRBJ1-1	CASSLSTEAFF
TRBV20-1	TRBJ1-4	CRLDWNEKLFF
TRBV2	TRBJ2-3	CASSEGLAVSTDTQYF
TRBV19	TRBJ2-7	CASSIIAGGPAEQYF
TRBV5-8	TRBJ2-3	CASSLGLTTDTQYF
TRBV30	TRBJ2-7	CAWDRGSSYEQYF
TRBV29-1	TRBJ1-1	CSVGTATTGAFF
TRBV19	TRBJ2-7	CASSIEGTAIRSKKYEQYF
TRBV29-1	TRBJ1-4	CSVGRANEKLFF
TRBV30	TRBJ2-1	CAWSMELSSYNEQFF
TRBV7-2	TRBJ2-7	CASSLKAGTYYEQYF
TRBV2	TRBJ1-1	CASKTDQNTEAFF
TRBV29-1	TRBJ2-1	CSVNANLAGAHNEQFF
TRBV28	TRBJ2-1	CASRIGGGGSNEQFF
TRBV5-1	TRBJ2-1	CASSLVVRDNEQFF
TRBV3-1	TRBJ2-3	CASTPDLARNADTQYF
TRBV6-5	TRBJ2-7	CASRRNRDGAYEQYF
TRBV9	TRBJ2-7	CASSGRDSSYEQYF
TRBV19	TRBJ2-2	CASSITGNTGELFF
TRBV20-1	TRBJ1-1	CSARLSNTEAFF